A single sample is the source of the 7 T cell receptor beta chains below, sequenced in a study of CD4 and CD8 cells across lung adenocarcinoma regions. TCRdb re-called the PCR reads with MiXCR, one entry per CDR3 protein. The table shows about 4,000 distinct CDR3 sequences, with roughly 51% occurring only once. The sample was CD4+ T cells from the margin of a lung tumor. Receptor source: a female donor with lung adenocarcinoma. The CD4 and CD8 labels of this study may be unreliable.

This clonotype appeared once. The chain has TRBV12-5 and TRBJ2-1, with 10 bases aligning to TRBD1. The tail of the sequence fits TRBJ2-5 better, so the J call may be wrong. The CDR3 totals 16 residues. CDR1 is LGHNT and CDR2 is FRNRAP in the germline V gene. The CDR3 sequence is CASGNIGTGVGETQYF. CDR3 in DNA: TGTGCTAGTGGTAACATCGGGACAGGGGTCGGTGAGACCCAGTACTTC.

J is TRBJ2-1 and V is TRBV10-3; D is unclear. The germline V gene has CDR1 ENHRY and CDR2 SYGVKD. Trimming pared 8 bases from V and 8 bases from J, leaving 10 bases between. The CDR3 sequence is 11 residues long. The CDR3 spells CAIGRRDEQFF. CDR3 in DNA: TGTGCCATCGGACGACGCGATGAGCAGTTCTTC.

By its share, this clonotype is medium-sized. V usage is TRBV6-5 and J usage is TRBJ2-6; unclear D gene. This CDR3 has 15 residues. Germline V CDR1 and CDR2: MNHEY, SVGAGI. With 6 bases removed from V and 1 base from J, the gap between germline ends came to 10 bases. The CDR3 nucleotides read TGTGCCAGCAGCTTAACCTGGTCTGGGGCCAACGTCCTGACTTTC. The encoded protein is CASSLTWSGANVLTF.

This chain uses TRBV6-1 with TRBJ2-1; possible D gene TRBD1, 5 bases. Germline V gene data show CDR1 as MNHNS and CDR2 as SASEGT. The CDR3 runs 14 residues. V was trimmed by 6 bases and J by 4 bases, leaving 13 bases between them. The CDR3 DNA follows: TGTGCCAGCAGCGAACTGACAGATTACAATGAGCAGTTCTTC. It codes for CASSELTDYNEQFF.

There are a few counts of this clonotype. This chain links TRBV4-2 with TRBJ2-5; 7 nucleotides agree with TRBD2. The DNA matches TRBJ2-1 better at its end, which makes the J call doubtful. This CDR3 region has 14 residues. CDR1 is LGHNA, CDR2 YNFKEQ, per germline. CDR3 loop: CASSHGGSVKEQFF. The CDR3 nucleotides read TGTGCCAGCAGCCACGGGGGGAGCGTGAAAGAGCAGTTCTTC.

This clonotype was counted a few times. The rearrangement links TRBV6-4 to TRBJ2-3; maybe TRBD2 (6 bases). CDR3 length: 15 amino acids. Deletions cut 0 bases from V and 0 bases from J, with 7 bases between. Germline CDR1 reads MRHNA; CDR2 reads SNTAGT. This chain's CDR3 is CASSDSEGSTDTQYF. The DNA of the CDR3 is TGTGCCAGCAGTGACTCGGAGGGTAGCACAGATACGCAGTATTTT.

The genes are TRBV4-1 and TRBJ2-5; tentatively, D is TRBD2 (7 bases). V shed 11 bases and J shed 1 base, with 20 bases lying between them. The CDR3 covers 15 residues. Germline values: CDR1 MGHRA, CDR2 YSYEKL. CDR3 bases: TGCGCCGGGGGTGAAGGGGGAGGGAGCCAAGAGACCCAGTACTTC. Its translation is CAGGEGGGSQETQYF.